This T cell receptor (beta chain) was sequenced for a study of blood T cell repertoires in COVID-19. Study in general: Donors in the United States, Italy and Spain gave samples during acute or convalescent COVID-19. In each case, the material was cDNA or gDNA derived from T cells, B-cell-depleted T cells, or PBMCs.

This clone is a singleton in its sample. The CDR3 consists of 13 residues. Per germline, CDR1 SGHTA and CDR2 FQGNSA. Trimming cost V 1 base and J 5 bases, with 6 bases left between them. In the original workflow: Reference gene primers were amplified, and this amplification served to estimate nucleated cell counts. Generated by immunoSEQ multiplex PCR, the TCRdb table keeps only in-frame clones and is missing some. V, J and clone size are taken as reported in that table, and D and trimming were inferred from the DNA itself. The sample includes under 150,000 clones, around 89% of them seen just once. This clonotype was sampled from a human donor in a cohort sampled during active COVID-19. Sequencing was carried out using peripheral blood. V gene TRBV7-2 combines with J gene TRBJ1-5; maybe TRBD1 (5 bases). CDR3 protein: CASSLGRDQPQHF. As DNA, the CDR3 is TGTGCCAGCAGCTTAGGCAGGGATCAGCCCCAGCATTTT. The full variable domain, its missing parts supplied by reference TRBV7-2 and TRBJ1-5, is GAGVSQSPSNKVTEKGKDVELRCDPISGHTALYWYRQSLGQGLEFLIYFQGNSAPDKSGLPSDRFSAERTGGSVSTLTIQRTQQEDSAVYLCASSLGRDQPQHFGDGTRLSIL.